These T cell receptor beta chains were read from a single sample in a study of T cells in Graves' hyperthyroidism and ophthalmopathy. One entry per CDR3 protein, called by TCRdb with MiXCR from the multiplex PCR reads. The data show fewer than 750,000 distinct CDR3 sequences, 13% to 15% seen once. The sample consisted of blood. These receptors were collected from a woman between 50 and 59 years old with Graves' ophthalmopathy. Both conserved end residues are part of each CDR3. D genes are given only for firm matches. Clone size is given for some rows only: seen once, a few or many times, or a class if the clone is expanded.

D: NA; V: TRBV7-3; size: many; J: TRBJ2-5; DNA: TGTGCCAGCAGCTTGGGACACAACCAAGAGACCCAGTACTTC; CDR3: CASSLGHNQETQYF
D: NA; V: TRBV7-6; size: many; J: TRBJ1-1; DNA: TGTGCCAGCAGCCGCAGAAAGCACACTGAAGCTTTCTTT; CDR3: CASSRRKHTEAFF
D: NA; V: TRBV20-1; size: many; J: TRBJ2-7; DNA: TGCAGTGCTAGGGGGAACGGGGGCCGCCTGACTAGAAGGTACGAGCAGTACTTC; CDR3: CSARGNGGRLTRRYEQYF
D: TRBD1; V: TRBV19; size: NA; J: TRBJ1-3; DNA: TGTGCCAGTAGTCGAAGATCAAGACAGGGAAGAACTGGAAACACCATATATTTT; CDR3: CASSRRSRQGRTGNTIYF
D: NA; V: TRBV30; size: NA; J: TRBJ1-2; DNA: TGTGCCTGTAAGGGACCGCCGAGTGGCTACACCTTC; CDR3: CACKGPPSGYTF
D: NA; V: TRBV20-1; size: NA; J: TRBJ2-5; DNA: TGCAGTGCTAGAACCGGGTCCAGGGAGACCCAGTACTTC; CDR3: CSARTGSRETQYF
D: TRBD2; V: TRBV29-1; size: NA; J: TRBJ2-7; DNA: TGCAGCGTTTCTAGCGGGACAACCTACGAGCAGTACTTC; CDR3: CSVSSGTTYEQYF
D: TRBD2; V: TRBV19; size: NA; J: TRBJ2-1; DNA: TGTGCCAGTAGTGTAGACTCTAGCGGAGAGGACGATGAGCAGTTCTTC; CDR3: CASSVDSSGEDDEQFF
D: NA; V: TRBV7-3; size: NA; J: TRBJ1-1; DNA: TGTGCCAGCAGCTTAAACGGGGGGTTGGGCAGGAACACTGAAGCTTTCTTT; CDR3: CASSLNGGLGRNTEAFF
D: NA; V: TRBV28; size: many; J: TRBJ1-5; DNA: TGTGCCAGCAGTTTATGGGCTGGGGCAGCCGGGAGCAATCAGCCCCAGCATTTT; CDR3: CASSLWAGAAGSNQPQHF
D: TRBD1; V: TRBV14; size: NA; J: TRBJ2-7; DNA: TGTGCCAGCAGTTTCGGGACAGGGTATTACGAGCAGTACTTC; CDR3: CASSFGTGYYEQYF
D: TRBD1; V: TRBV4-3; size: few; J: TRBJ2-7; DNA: TGCGCCAGCAGCCAATCGTTTTTTGGGACAGGGTCCTACGAGCAGTACTTC; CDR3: CASSQSFFGTGSYEQYF
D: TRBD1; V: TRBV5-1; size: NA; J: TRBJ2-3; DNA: TGCGCCAGCAGCTTGGGGGGACAGGGGGCCCCAGATACGCAGTATTTT; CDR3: CASSLGGQGAPDTQYF
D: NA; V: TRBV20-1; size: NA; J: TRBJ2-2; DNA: TGCAGTGCGCGGGACCCCCGGGACACCGGGGAGCTGTTTTTT; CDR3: CSARDPRDTGELFF
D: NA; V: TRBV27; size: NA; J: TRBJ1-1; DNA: TGTGCCAGCAGTTCTTGGGAGAGATTGAACACTGAAGCTTTCTTT; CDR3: CASSSWERLNTEAFF
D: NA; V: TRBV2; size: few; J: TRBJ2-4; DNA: TGTGCCAGCATCGGCAGTAAAAACATTCAGTACTTC; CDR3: CASIGSKNIQYF
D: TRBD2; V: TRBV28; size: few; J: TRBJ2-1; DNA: TGTGCCAGCAGTTTTGGCGGGAGGGCCTTTGAGCAGTTCTTC; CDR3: CASSFGGRAFEQFF
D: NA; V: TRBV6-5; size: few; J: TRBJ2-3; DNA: TGTGCCAGCAGTTACTCCCTTAGTAATCCGCAGTATTTT; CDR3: CASSYSLSNPQYF
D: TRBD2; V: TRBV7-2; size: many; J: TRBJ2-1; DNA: TGTGCCAGCAGCTTAGCGTTGCTAGCGGGAGCTCTCAATGAGCAGTTCTTC; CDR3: CASSLALLAGALNEQFF
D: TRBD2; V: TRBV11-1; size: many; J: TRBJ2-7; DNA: TGTGCCAGCAGCTTATTTAGCGGGAGTCACTACGAGCAGTACTTC; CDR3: CASSLFSGSHYEQYF
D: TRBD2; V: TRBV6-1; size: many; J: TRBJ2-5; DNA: TGTGCCAGCAGGACTAGCGGGGGGATCCAAGAGACCCAGTACTTC; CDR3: CASRTSGGIQETQYF
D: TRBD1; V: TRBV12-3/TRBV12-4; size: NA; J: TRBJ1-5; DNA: TGTGCCAGCAGTTTTGGGGCAGGGGGCGTCTTTGGCAATCAGCCCCAGCATTTT; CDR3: CASSFGAGGVFGNQPQHF
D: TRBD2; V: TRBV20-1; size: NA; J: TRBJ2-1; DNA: TGCAGTGCTCCATCAGTGAGGGCTAGCGGGTACGGTGAGCAGTTCTTC; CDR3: CSAPSVRASGYGEQFF
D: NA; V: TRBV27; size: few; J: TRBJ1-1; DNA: TGTGCCAGCAGTGCAGGACCCGGGGGAGCTTTCTTT; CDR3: CASSAGPGGAFF
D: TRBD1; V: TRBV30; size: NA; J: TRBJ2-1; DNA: TGTGCCTGGAGTGTACTCGGACAGGGGGTATACAATGAGCAGTTCTTC; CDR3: CAWSVLGQGVYNEQFF